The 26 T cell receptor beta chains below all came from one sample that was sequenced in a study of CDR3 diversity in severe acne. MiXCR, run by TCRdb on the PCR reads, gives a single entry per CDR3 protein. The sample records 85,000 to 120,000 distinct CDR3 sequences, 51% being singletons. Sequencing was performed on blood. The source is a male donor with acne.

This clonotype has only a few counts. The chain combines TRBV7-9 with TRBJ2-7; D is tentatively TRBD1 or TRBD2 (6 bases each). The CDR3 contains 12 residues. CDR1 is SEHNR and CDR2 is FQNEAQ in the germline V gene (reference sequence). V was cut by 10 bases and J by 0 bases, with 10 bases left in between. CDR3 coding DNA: TGTGCCACGGGGGCAAGCTCCTACGAGCAGTACTTC. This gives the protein CATGASSYEQYF.

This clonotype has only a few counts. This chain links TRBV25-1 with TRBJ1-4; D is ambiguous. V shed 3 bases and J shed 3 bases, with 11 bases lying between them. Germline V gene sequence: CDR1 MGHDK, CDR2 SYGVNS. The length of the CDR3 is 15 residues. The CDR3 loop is CASSDRPGANEKLFF. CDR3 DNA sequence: TGTGCCAGCAGTGATCGTCCAGGCGCTAATGAAAAACTGTTTTTT.

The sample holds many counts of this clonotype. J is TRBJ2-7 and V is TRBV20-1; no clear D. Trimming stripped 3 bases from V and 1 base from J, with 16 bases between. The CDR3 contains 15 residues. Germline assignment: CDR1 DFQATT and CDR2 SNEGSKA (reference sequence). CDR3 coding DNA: TGCAGTGCTAGTTATCACGGTATCTCATCCTACGAGCAGTACTTC. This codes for CSASYHGISSYEQYF.

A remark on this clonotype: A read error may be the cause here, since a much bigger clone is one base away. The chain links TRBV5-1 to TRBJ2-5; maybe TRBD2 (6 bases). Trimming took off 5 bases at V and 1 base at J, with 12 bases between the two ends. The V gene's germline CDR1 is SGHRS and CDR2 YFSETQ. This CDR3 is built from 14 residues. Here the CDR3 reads CASRTTAGQETQYF. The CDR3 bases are TGCGCCAGCAGGACTACAGCGGGCCAAGAGACCCAGTACTTC.

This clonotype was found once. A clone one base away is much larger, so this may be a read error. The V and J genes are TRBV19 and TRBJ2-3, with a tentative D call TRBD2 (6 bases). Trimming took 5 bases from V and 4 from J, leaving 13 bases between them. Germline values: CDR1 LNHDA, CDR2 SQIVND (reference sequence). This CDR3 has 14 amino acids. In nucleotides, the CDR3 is TGTGCCAGTAGTGACGGGGGACGGGCAGATACGCAGTATTTT. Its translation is CASSDGGRADTQYF.

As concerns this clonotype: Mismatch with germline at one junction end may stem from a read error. CDR3 amino acids: CASSFMGTYEQHF. The CDR3 region has the DNA TGTGCCAGCAGCTTTATGGGGACCTACGAGCAGCACTTC. The V and J genes are TRBV7-2 and TRBJ2-7, with D perhaps given as TRBD1 or TRBD2 (5 bases each). The CDR3 spans 13 residues. From germline, CDR1 is SGHTA and CDR2 FQGNSA.

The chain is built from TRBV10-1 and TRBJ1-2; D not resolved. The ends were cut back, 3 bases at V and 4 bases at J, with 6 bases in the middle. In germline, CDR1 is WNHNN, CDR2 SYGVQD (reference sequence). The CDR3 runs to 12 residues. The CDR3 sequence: CASSDGSYGYTF. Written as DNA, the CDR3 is TGCGCCAGCAGTGATGGATCCTATGGCTACACCTTC.

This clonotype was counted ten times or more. The CDR3 protein is CAISRGPSYEQYF. For the CDR3, the DNA is TGTGCCATCTCTAGGGGGCCTTCCTACGAGCAGTACTTC. The chain joins TRBV10-3 to TRBJ2-7; 7 positions match TRBD1. The CDR3 runs to 13 residues. V lost 8 bases to trimming and J lost 1 base; unmatched junction nucleotides: 5. Germline assignment: CDR1 ENHRY and CDR2 SYGVKD.

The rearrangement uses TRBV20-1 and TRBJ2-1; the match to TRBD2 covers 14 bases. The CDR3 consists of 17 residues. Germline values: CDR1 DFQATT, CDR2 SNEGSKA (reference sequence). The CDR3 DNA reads TGCAGCGGACTAGCGGGAGGAAGTTCCGGCTCCTACAATGAGCAGTTCTTC. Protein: CSGLAGGSSGSYNEQFF.

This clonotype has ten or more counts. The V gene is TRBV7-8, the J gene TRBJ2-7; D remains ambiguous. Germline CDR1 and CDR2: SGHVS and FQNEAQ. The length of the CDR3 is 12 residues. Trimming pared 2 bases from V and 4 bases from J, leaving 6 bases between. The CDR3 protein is CASSLNRYEQYF. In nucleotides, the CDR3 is TGTGCCAGCAGCTTAAATAGGTACGAGCAGTACTTC. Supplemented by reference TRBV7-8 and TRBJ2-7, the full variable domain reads GAGVSQSPRYKVAKRGQDVALRCDPISGHVSLFWYQQALGQGPEFLTYFQNEAQLDKSGLPSDRFFAERPEGSVSTLKIQRTQQEDSAVYLCASSLNRYEQYFGPGTRLTVT.

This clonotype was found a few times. In nucleotides, the CDR3 is TGTGCCACCAGTGATACATACAGGGGTGGGCCCCAGCATTTT. This gives the protein CATSDTYRGGPQHF. The chain couples TRBV24-1 to TRBJ1-5; TRBD1 agrees at 7 bases. Germline CDR1 is KGHDR and CDR2 is SFDVKD. Germline trimming cut 3 bases from V and 9 bases from J; bases unmatched to any gene: 7. The CDR3 loop spans 14 amino acids.

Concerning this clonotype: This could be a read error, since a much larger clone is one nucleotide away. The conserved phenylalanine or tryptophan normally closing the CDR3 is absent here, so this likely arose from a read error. CDR3 sequence: CSAQEGAAFS. The CDR3 DNA reads as TGCAGTGCCCAGGAGGGGGCGGCTTTCTCT. The chain couples TRBV20-1 to TRBJ1-1, with 7 bases aligning to TRBD1. CDR1 DFQATT and CDR2 SNEGSKA come from the germline V gene (reference sequence). The trim removed 6 bases at V and 11 bases at J, leaving 6 bases unmatched. The CDR3 spans 10 residues.

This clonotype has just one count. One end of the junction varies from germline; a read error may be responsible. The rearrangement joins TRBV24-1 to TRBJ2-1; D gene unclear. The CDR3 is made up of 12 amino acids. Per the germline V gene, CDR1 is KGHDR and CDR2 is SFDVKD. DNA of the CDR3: TGTGCCACCAGTGATCCCTACAGTGAGCAGTCCTTC. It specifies CATSDPYSEQSF.

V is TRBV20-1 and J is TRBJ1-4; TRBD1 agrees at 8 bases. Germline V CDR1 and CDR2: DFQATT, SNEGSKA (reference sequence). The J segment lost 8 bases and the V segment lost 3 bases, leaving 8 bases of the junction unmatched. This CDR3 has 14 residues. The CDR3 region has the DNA TGCAGTGCTAGTCCAGGGGGCGCAGAGGAAAAACTGTTTTTT. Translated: CSASPGGAEEKLFF.

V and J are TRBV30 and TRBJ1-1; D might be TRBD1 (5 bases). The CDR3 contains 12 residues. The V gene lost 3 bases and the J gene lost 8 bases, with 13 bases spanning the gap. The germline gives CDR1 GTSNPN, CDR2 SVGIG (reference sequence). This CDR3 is CAWRPGGAEAFF. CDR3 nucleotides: TGTGCCTGGAGGCCCGGAGGGGCGGAAGCTTTCTTT. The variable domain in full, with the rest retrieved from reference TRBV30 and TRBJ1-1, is SQTIHQWPATLVQPVGSPLSLECTVEGTSNPNLYWYRQAAGRGLQLLFYSVGIGQISSEVPQNLSASRPQDRQFILSSKKLLLSDSGFYLCAWRPGGAEAFFGQGTRLTVV.

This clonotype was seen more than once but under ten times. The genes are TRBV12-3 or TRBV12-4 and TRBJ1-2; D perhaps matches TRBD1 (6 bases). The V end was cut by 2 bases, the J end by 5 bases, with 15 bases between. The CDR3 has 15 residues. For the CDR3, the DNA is TGTGCCAGCAGTTTAAGGGGGAGACAAGAGTATGGCTACACCTTC. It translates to CASSLRGRQEYGYTF.

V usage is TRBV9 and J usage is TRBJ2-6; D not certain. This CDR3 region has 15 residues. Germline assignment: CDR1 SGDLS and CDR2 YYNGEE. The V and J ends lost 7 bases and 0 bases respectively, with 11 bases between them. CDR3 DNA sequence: TGTGCCAGCGGTATCGGCATCTCTGGGGCCAACGTCCTGACTTTC. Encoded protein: CASGIGISGANVLTF.

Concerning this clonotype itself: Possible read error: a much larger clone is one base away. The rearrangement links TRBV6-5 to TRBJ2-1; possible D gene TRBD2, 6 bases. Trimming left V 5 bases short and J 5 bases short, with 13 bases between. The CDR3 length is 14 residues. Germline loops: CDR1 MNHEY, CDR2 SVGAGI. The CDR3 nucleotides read TGTGCCAGCAGTGAGCGGGCGCTGAACAATGAGCAGTTCTTC. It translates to CASSERALNNEQFF.

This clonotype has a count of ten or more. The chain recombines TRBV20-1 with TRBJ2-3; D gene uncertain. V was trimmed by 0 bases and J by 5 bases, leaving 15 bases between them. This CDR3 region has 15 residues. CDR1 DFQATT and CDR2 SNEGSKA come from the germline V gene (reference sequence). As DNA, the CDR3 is TGCAGTGCTAGAGATGATGGCGCGTTGGGAGATACGCAGTATTTT. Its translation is CSARDDGALGDTQYF.

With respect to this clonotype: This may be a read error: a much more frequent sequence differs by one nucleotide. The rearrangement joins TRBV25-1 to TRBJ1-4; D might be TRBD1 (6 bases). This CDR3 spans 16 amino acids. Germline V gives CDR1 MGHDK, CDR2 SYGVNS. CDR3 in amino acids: CASSLPSGTTNGKLFF. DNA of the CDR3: TGTGCCAGCAGCCTGCCCTCAGGGACAACTAATGGAAAACTGTTTTTT.

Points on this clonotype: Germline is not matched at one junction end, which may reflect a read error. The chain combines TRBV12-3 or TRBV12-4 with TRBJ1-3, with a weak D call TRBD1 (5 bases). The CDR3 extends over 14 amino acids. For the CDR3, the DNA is TGTGCCAGCAGTGAAACGGGGACTGGGAACACCATATATTTT. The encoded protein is CASSETGTGNTIYF.

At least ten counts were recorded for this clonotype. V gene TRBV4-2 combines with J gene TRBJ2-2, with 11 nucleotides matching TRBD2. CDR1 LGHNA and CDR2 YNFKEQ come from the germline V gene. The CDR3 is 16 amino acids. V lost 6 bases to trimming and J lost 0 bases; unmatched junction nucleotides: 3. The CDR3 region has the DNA TGTGCCAGCAGGCTAGCGGGAGGCACGAACACCGGGGAGCTGTTTTTT. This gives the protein CASRLAGGTNTGELFF.

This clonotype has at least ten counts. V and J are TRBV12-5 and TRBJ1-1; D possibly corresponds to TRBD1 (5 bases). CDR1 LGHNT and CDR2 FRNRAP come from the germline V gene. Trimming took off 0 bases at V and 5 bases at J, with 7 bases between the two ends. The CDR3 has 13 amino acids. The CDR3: CASGLVGGTEAFF. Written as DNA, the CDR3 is TGTGCTAGTGGTTTGGTGGGGGGAACTGAAGCTTTCTTT.

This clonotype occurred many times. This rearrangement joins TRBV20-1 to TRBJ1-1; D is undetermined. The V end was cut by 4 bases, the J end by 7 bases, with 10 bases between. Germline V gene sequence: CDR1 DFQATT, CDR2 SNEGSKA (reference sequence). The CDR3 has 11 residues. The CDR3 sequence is CSATPANEAFF. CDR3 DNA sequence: TGCAGTGCTACCCCGGCAAATGAAGCTTTCTTT.

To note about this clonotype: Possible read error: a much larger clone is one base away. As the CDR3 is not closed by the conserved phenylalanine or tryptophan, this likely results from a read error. The CDR3 sequence is CASSLDGREGNTEAFI. For the CDR3, the DNA is TGTGCCAGCAGCTTAGACGGCCGTGAAGGGAACACTGAAGCTTTCATT. The V call is TRBV11-3, the J call TRBJ1-1; D unclear. The length of the CDR3 is 16 residues. V was pared by 0 bases and J by 1 base, with 12 bases between. Germline values: CDR1 SGHNT, CDR2 YENEEA.

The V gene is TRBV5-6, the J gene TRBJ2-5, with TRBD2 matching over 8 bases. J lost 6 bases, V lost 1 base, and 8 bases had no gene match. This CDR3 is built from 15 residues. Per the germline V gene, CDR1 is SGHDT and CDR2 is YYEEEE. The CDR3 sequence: CASSLPGLGQQTQYF. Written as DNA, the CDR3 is TGTGCCAGCAGCTTGCCGGGACTAGGGCAACAGACCCAGTACTTC. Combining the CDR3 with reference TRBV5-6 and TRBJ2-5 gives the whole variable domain DAGVTQSPTHLIKTRGQQVTLRCSPKSGHDTVSWYQQALGQGPQFIFQYYEEEERQRGNFPDRFSGHQFPNYSSELNVNALLLGDSALYLCASSLPGLGQQTQYFGPGTRLLVL.